This T cell receptor (beta chain) was captured in a study of blood T cell repertoires in COVID-19. For the study at large: COVID-19 samples, acute and convalescent, were from the United States, Italy and Spain. T cells, B-cell-depleted T cells, or PBMCs provided the cDNA or gDNA that served as material.

Original methodology: Quantification of nucleated cells was approximated via reference gene primer amplification. Only in-frame clones appear in the TCRdb table, and some are missing; sequencing was by immunoSEQ multiplex PCR. V, J and clone size derive from that table, while D and trimming were established from the DNA sequence. The table records about 80,000 clones, 70% to 90% of them present only once. The V gene's germline CDR1 is MNHNS and CDR2 SASEGT. The CDR3 covers 15 residues. V shed 0 bases, J shed 4 bases, and the junction held 3 bases outside the gene matches. What was sequenced was peripheral blood. This clonotype was obtained from an older man with active or convalescent COVID-19. This rearrangement joins TRBV6-1 to TRBJ1-2; the match to TRBD1 covers 9 bases. The CDR3 region is CASSEAGQGGYGYTF. The CDR3 DNA sequence: TGTGCCAGCAGTGAAGCGGGACAGGGAGGCTATGGCTACACCTTC.